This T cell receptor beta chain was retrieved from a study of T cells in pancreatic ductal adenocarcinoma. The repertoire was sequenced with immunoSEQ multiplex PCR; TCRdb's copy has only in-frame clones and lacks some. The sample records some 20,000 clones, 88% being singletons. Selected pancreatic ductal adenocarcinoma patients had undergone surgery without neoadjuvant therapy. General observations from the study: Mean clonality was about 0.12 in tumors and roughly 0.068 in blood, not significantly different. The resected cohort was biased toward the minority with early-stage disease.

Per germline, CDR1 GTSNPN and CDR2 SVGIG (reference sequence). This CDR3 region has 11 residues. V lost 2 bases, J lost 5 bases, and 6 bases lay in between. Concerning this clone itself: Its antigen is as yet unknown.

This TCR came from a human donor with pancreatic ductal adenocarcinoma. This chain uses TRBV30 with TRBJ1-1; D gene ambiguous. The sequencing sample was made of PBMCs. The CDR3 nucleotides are TGTGCCTGGAGTCCGGGAACTGAAGCTTTCTTT. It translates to CAWSPGTEAFF.